The present entry profiles one T cell receptor beta chain with its context. Its antigen is as yet unknown. From germline, CDR1 is GTSNPN and CDR2 SVGIG (reference sequence). The V and J ends lost 2 bases and 9 bases respectively, with 11 bases between them. CDR3 size: 13 residues. Both 60 Vbeta primers and 13 Jbeta primers went into the PCR. The method was immunoSEQ multiplex PCR; TCRdb's version includes in-frame clones alone and lacks a portion of them. The sample yields more than 85,000 clones, roughly 80% seen once. These data belong to a study of cytomegalovirus exposure and HLA in healthy donors. Study in general: Earlier results showed almost 120 million unique TCR beta sequences derived from some 180 million T cells.

The study, taken as a whole, reports: Being indistinguishable, some V segments were excluded, TRBV6-2 and TRBV6-3 among them. The investigators catalogued under 200 TCR beta chains as cytomegalovirus-associated. Later work found that TCR association rates differed between HLA loci; DRB1 had the most and HLA-C the fewest.

This receptor was obtained from a man aged 30-40 years in good health and CMV-seropositive. Sequences were obtained from PBMCs. The rearrangement joins TRBV30 to TRBJ1-6; D gene ambiguous. This CDR3 is CAWSSGLSSPLHF. CDR3 nucleotides: TGTGCCTGGAGTAGCGGTTTAAGTTCACCCCTCCACTTT.